Each of the 32 T cell receptor beta chains below was sequenced from the same sample in a study of T-cell reconstitution after alpha-beta-depleted transplantation in children. The authors prepared the TCRbeta library with unique molecular identifiers. TCRdb re-analysed the PCR reads in MiXCR, keeping a single row per CDR3 protein. The table shows approximately 8,000 distinct CDR3 sequences, with about 12% occurring only once. The material was PBMCs, mostly from graft donor cells, obtained 60 days after TCRalphabeta/CD19-depleted stem cell transplant. Every receptor here comes from a patient aged 2 to 10 who had a stem cell transplant for inherited bone marrow failure, so the T cells may come from the graft donor.

This clonotype was seen ten or more times. The rearrangement links TRBV6-1 to TRBJ2-1, with D tentatively TRBD2 (6 bases). The CDR3 covers 16 residues. Germline V gene lookup returns CDR1 MNHNS and CDR2 SASEGT. V was pared by 6 bases and J by 0 bases, with 15 bases between. The CDR3 DNA reads TGTGCCAGCAGCCGCGGGGACGGAGGCTCCTACAATGAGCAGTTCTTC. Translation: CASSRGDGGSYNEQFF.

In this sample, this clonotype is large. The rearrangement joins TRBV29-1 to TRBJ2-3; D is uncertain. In germline, CDR1 is SQVTM, CDR2 ANQGSEA. The germline V and J ends were trimmed by 4 bases and 3 bases, with 11 bases remaining between them. CDR3 length equals 13 residues. The CDR3 reads CSVASQRTDTQYF. The CDR3 region has the DNA TGCAGCGTTGCATCACAGAGGACAGATACGCAGTATTTT.

This clonotype was picked up many times. V usage is TRBV4-1 and J usage is TRBJ2-7; D remains unclear. In germline, CDR1 is MGHRA, CDR2 YSYEKL. The CDR3 is 18 residues long. V shed 0 bases and J shed 1 base, with 19 bases lying between them. The CDR3 here is CASSQDLRRTPFSYEQYF. The CDR3 coding sequence is TGCGCCAGCAGCCAAGATTTGCGTAGGACCCCGTTTTCCTACGAGCAGTACTTC.

This clonotype was recorded at least ten times. CDR3 in amino acids: CASSPPVTGTNEKLFF. The CDR3 nucleotides read TGTGCCAGCTCACCCCCAGTGACAGGGACTAATGAAAAACTGTTTTTT. The chain is built from TRBV18 and TRBJ1-4; 7 bases are shared with TRBD1. CDR1 KGHSH and CDR2 LQKENI come from the germline V gene. The V segment lost 3 bases and the J segment 2 bases; nucleotides outside the gene matches: 6. This CDR3 has 16 amino acids.

This clonotype has ten or more counts. This chain links TRBV7-9 with TRBJ1-1; TRBD1 might be the D (6 bases). Trimming shortened V by 5 bases and J by 4 bases, and 14 bases separated the two germline ends. The CDR3 spans 14 residues. Germline values: CDR1 SEHNR, CDR2 FQNEAQ (reference sequence). For the CDR3, the DNA is TGTGCCAGCAGCCCGAGGGGGGGAGTCACTGAAGCTTTCTTT. Translating it yields CASSPRGGVTEAFF.

This clonotype was seen repeatedly, ten times or more. The chain joins TRBV7-9 to TRBJ1-4; D not certain. Germline assignment: CDR1 SEHNR and CDR2 FQNEAQ (reference sequence). Trimming removed 1 base at V and 3 bases at J, with 9 bases between. This CDR3 is built from 15 residues. CDR3 in amino acids: CASSLGTQANEKLFF. DNA for the CDR3: TGTGCCAGCAGCTTAGGGACCCAGGCTAATGAAAAACTGTTTTTT.

Ten or more counts support this clonotype. This sequence joins TRBV6-2 or TRBV6-3 and TRBJ2-1; D not resolved. Germline V gene sequence: CDR1 MNHEY, CDR2 SVGEGT. Trimming removed 7 bases from V and 8 bases from J, with 18 bases in between. This CDR3 comprises 14 residues. CDR3 DNA sequence: TGTGCCAGCAACTACTACTCTCGTGGCGATGAGCAGTTCTTC. This sequence encodes CASNYYSRGDEQFF.

V and J are TRBV4-2 and TRBJ2-7, with 9 positions matching TRBD2. Germline CDR1 and CDR2: LGHNA and YNFKEQ. V shed 4 bases, J shed 3 bases, and the junction held 16 bases outside the gene matches. The CDR3 consists of 18 residues. As DNA, the CDR3 is TGTGCCAGCAGCCCCTGGCTGGGCGGGAGGGCCTCTTACTACGAGCAGTACTTC. Translated: CASSPWLGGRASYYEQYF.

This clonotype has ten or more counts. The V call is TRBV5-6, the J call TRBJ2-7, with 7 bases that match TRBD2. Losses at the gene ends were 3 bases for V and 5 bases for J; bases not matched to a gene: 8. The germline V gene has CDR1 SGHDT and CDR2 YYEEEE. The CDR3 contains 14 residues. The CDR3 is CASSSPGRENEQYF. The DNA of the CDR3 is TGTGCCAGCAGCTCCCCGGGGCGGGAGAACGAGCAGTACTTC.

This clonotype was found many times. The V call is TRBV5-1, the J call TRBJ2-5; D not certain. The germline CDR1 and CDR2 sequences are SGHRS and YFSETQ. With 0 bases removed from V and 4 bases from J, the gap between germline ends came to 16 bases. The CDR3 is 16 amino acids. The CDR3 nucleotides are TGCGCCAGCAGCTTGGTTGGTGCGGCCTTTCGAGAGACCCAGTACTTC. Translation: CASSLVGAAFRETQYF.

This clonotype was seen many times. The rearrangement joins TRBV6-2 or TRBV6-3 to TRBJ1-1; D not certain. The V and J ends lost 2 bases and 6 bases respectively, with 7 bases between them. CDR3 length equals 12 residues. Germline lookup yields CDR1 MNHEY and CDR2 SVGEGT. CDR3 loop: CASSYRYPEAFF. CDR3 DNA sequence: TGTGCCAGCAGTTACCGTTATCCTGAAGCTTTCTTT.

This clonotype appeared many times. V and J are TRBV5-1 and TRBJ2-7; 12 bases match TRBD2. Trimming at V came to 7 bases and at J to 2 bases, leaving 7 bases not matched to a gene. Germline assignment: CDR1 SGHRS and CDR2 YFSETQ. This CDR3 contains 15 residues. The CDR3 here is CASAGLAGTAYEQYF. For the CDR3, the DNA is TGCGCCAGCGCAGGACTAGCGGGGACCGCCTACGAGCAGTACTTC.

The V gene is TRBV7-2, the J gene TRBJ2-1; 11 bases are shared with TRBD2. Trimming took 5 bases from V and 6 from J; bases not matched to a gene: 9. CDR3 size: 16 residues. The germline V gene encodes CDR1 SGHTA and CDR2 FQGNSA. The CDR3 nucleotides read TGTGCCAGCAGCGCCCGACTAGCGGGGTTTAGCAATGAGCAGTTCTTC. It yields the protein CASSARLAGFSNEQFF.

This clonotype was counted many times. The genes are TRBV7-9 and TRBJ2-1; 10 bases map to TRBD1. The CDR3 totals 15 residues. V lost 5 bases, J lost 10 bases, and 11 bases stayed unmatched. The germline V gene has CDR1 SEHNR and CDR2 FQNEAQ (reference sequence). DNA of the CDR3: TGTGCCAGCAGCCCAGACAGGGGGCTGATAAGCGAGCAGTTCTTC. Residues: CASSPDRGLISEQFF.

In its sample, this clonotype was seen many times. This sequence joins TRBV12-3 or TRBV12-4 and TRBJ2-5; D not certain. Trimming removed 2 bases from V and 14 bases from J, with 15 bases in between. The CDR3 extends over 12 amino acids. The CDR3 here is CASSLSGPIGYF. CDR3 coding DNA: TGTGCCAGCAGTTTATCCGGCCCGATAGGATACTTC.

In its sample, this clonotype was seen many times. The chain has TRBV2 and TRBJ2-2; D remains unclear. Germline CDR1 and CDR2: SNHLY and FYNNEI. Trimming left V 5 bases short and J 6 bases short, with 10 bases between. CDR3 length: 13 residues. The CDR3 DNA reads as TGTGCCAGCAGTTCCTTCCGAGCCGGGGAGCTGTTTTTT. Residues: CASSSFRAGELFF.

This clonotype appeared many times. This chain uses TRBV20-1 with TRBJ2-3, with 9 bases aligning to TRBD1. CDR1 DFQATT and CDR2 SNEGSKA come from the germline V gene (reference sequence). With V trimmed by 5 bases and J by 4 bases, 4 bases remained unmatched. The CDR3 totals 13 residues. The CDR3 sequence is CSAEDRGPDTQYF. The CDR3, as DNA: TGCAGTGCTGAGGACAGGGGTCCAGATACGCAGTATTTT.

In this sample, this clonotype turned up many times. The V call is TRBV28, the J call TRBJ2-3; D gene uncertain. The V end was cut by 5 bases, the J end by 0 bases, with 6 bases between. Looked up from germline, CDR1 is MDHEN and CDR2 is SYDVKM. The CDR3 has 13 amino acids. The CDR3 DNA follows: TGTGCCAGCAGTCCCCCTAGCACAGATACGCAGTATTTT. Translated: CASSPPSTDTQYF.

V is TRBV5-6 and J is TRBJ2-3; D is ambiguous. CDR1 and CDR2 from the germline V gene are SGHDT and YYEEEE. The V end lost 0 bases, the J end lost 11 bases, and 16 bases lay between the germline ends. This CDR3 is built from 14 residues. The CDR3 coding sequence is TGTGCCAGCAGCTTGGGGCTCGCGGATTCTGAGCAGTATTTT. Its protein is CASSLGLADSEQYF. The complete variable domain, with remaining parts taken from reference TRBV5-6 and TRBJ2-3, reads DAGVTQSPTHLIKTRGQQVTLRCSPKSGHDTVSWYQQALGQGPQFIFQYYEEEERQRGNFPDRFSGHQFPNYSSELNVNALLLGDSALYLCASSLGLADSEQYFGPGTRLTVL.

This clonotype was counted many times. One end of the junction does not line up with germline, which may come from a read error. V gene TRBV29-1 combines with J gene TRBJ2-3; TRBD2 might be the D (5 bases). Germline V gives CDR1 SQVTM, CDR2 ANQGSEA. This CDR3 region has 15 residues. In DNA form, the CDR3 reads TGCAGCGTCGAAGGTGGGAGAGCCATCACAGATACGCAGTATTTT. It is translated as CSVEGGRAITDTQYF.

At least ten counts were recorded for this clonotype. The chain carries TRBV12-3 or TRBV12-4 and TRBJ1-2; D perhaps matches TRBD1 (5 bases). CDR3 length: 13 amino acids. Trimming shortened V by 6 bases and J by 6 bases, and 14 bases separated the two germline ends. The DNA for the CDR3 is TGTGCCAGCAGCTTACGCAGGGTTCATGGCTACACCTTC. Its protein is CASSLRRVHGYTF.

The table lists this clonotype with many counts. V and J are TRBV7-9 and TRBJ2-3; weak D call: TRBD2 (6 bases). This CDR3 contains 14 residues. V shed 5 bases and J shed 6 bases, with 15 bases lying between them. The V gene's germline CDR1 is SEHNR and CDR2 FQNEAQ (reference sequence). CDR3 loop: CASSQVLRGDTQYF. For the CDR3, the DNA is TGTGCCAGCAGCCAGGTCCTTCGGGGGGATACGCAGTATTTT. Supplemented by reference TRBV7-9 and TRBJ2-3, the full variable domain reads DTGVSQNPRHKITKRGQNVTFRCDPISEHNRLYWYRQTLGQGPEFLTYFQNEAQLEKSRLLSDRFSAERPKGSFSTLEIQRTEQGDSAMYLCASSQVLRGDTQYFGPGTRLTVL.

This clonotype has a count of ten or more. V gene TRBV9 combines with J gene TRBJ2-4; the D gene is possibly TRBD1 (5 bases). Per germline, CDR1 SGDLS and CDR2 YYNGEE. This CDR3 has 17 residues. V dropped 4 bases and J dropped 2 bases, with 19 bases sitting between them. The CDR3 DNA follows: TGTGCCAGCAGCCTCCCAGGGCACCGCCTGACCAAAAACATTCAGTACTTC. Protein sequence: CASSLPGHRLTKNIQYF.

Ten or more counts support this clonotype. J is TRBJ1-2 and V is TRBV28; no clear D gene. This CDR3 comprises 13 residues. Per the germline V gene, CDR1 is MDHEN and CDR2 is SYDVKM. Trimming left V 3 bases short and J 4 bases short, with 9 bases between. Here the CDR3 DNA reads TGTGCCAGCAGTTTCTCAAACGGCTATGGCTACACCTTC. Translation: CASSFSNGYGYTF.

This clonotype rates as medium-sized. The J gene is TRBJ2-1, the V gene TRBV7-9; D may be TRBD1 (6 bases). Germline assignment: CDR1 SEHNR and CDR2 FQNEAQ (reference sequence). This CDR3 region has 13 residues. Deletions cut 5 bases from V and 8 bases from J, with 13 bases between. CDR3 DNA sequence: TGTGCCAGCAGCAATACAGGGTTGGATGAGCAGTTCTTC. This translates into CASSNTGLDEQFF. The variable domain in full, with the rest retrieved from reference TRBV7-9 and TRBJ2-1, is DTGVSQNPRHKITKRGQNVTFRCDPISEHNRLYWYRQTLGQGPEFLTYFQNEAQLEKSRLLSDRFSAERPKGSFSTLEIQRTEQGDSAMYLCASSNTGLDEQFFGPGTRLTVL.

This clonotype showed up many times. The chain carries TRBV7-9 and TRBJ2-2, with TRBD2 matching 11 bases. The CDR3 is 16 residues long. J gave up 6 bases and V 5 bases, and 8 bases lay outside the gene matches. The V gene's germline CDR1 is SEHNR and CDR2 FQNEAQ (reference sequence). The CDR3 sequence: CASSKTSGSSAGELFF. The CDR3 region has the DNA TGTGCCAGCAGCAAAACTAGCGGGAGTAGCGCCGGGGAGCTGTTTTTT.

There are many counts of this clonotype. The rearrangement links TRBV7-9 to TRBJ2-1, with D possibly matching TRBD2 (5 bases). Germline CDR1 and CDR2: SEHNR and FQNEAQ (reference sequence). Trimming removed 5 bases from V and 8 bases from J, with 22 bases in between. The CDR3 is 16 residues long. CDR3 bases: TGTGCCAGCAGCCATCTCACGGGGAGAAGGCGGCATGAGCAGTTCTTC. This codes for CASSHLTGRRRHEQFF.

This clonotype was detected ten times or more. The chain has TRBV4-3 and TRBJ2-2; D remains ambiguous. The CDR3 is 14 amino acids. From germline, CDR1 is LGHNA and CDR2 YSLEER. V gave up 0 bases and J gave up 5 bases, with 7 bases separating them. CDR3 coding DNA: TGCGCCAGCAGCCAAGATCGGTATACCGGGGAGCTGTTTTTT. Amino acids: CASSQDRYTGELFF.

This clonotype was counted many times. This sequence joins TRBV6-5 and TRBJ1-2; D may be TRBD1 (5 bases). The CDR3 is made up of 15 amino acids. CDR1 is MNHEY and CDR2 is SVGAGI in the germline V gene. V dropped 2 bases and J dropped 4 bases, with 14 bases sitting between them. CDR3 nucleotide sequence: TGTGCCAGCAGTTACGGAATAGAAGGGGTCTATGGCTACACCTTC. Translation gives CASSYGIEGVYGYTF.

This clonotype is termed medium-sized. The V call is TRBV28, the J call TRBJ2-5; 11 positions agree with TRBD2. With V trimmed by 6 bases and J by 2 bases, 5 bases remained unmatched. Germline V CDR1 and CDR2: MDHEN, SYDVKM. This CDR3 spans 15 amino acids. The CDR3 loop is CASRIRLAGQETQYF. For the CDR3, the DNA is TGTGCCAGCAGAATAAGACTAGCGGGGCAAGAGACCCAGTACTTC.

This clonotype has a count of ten or more. The V gene is TRBV7-2, the J gene TRBJ2-7; 7 nucleotides match TRBD2. The CDR3 length is 13 residues. Germline V gene data show CDR1 as SGHTA and CDR2 as FQGNSA. V shed 6 bases and J 3 bases; nucleotides not matched to a gene: 5. The CDR3 coding sequence is TGTGCCAGCAGGTGGACTAGACGCTACGAGCAGTACTTC. It specifies CASRWTRRYEQYF.

At least ten counts were recorded for this clonotype. The J gene is TRBJ1-2, the V gene TRBV5-1; D is perhaps TRBD1 (5 bases). CDR1 is SGHRS and CDR2 is YFSETQ in the germline V gene. The V gene lost 3 bases and the J gene lost 3 bases, with 9 bases spanning the gap. The CDR3 is 13 amino acids. The CDR3 DNA sequence: TGCGCCAGCAGCTCTCAGGGAGACTATGGCTACACCTTC. Translation: CASSSQGDYGYTF.